What follows are 27 T cell receptor beta chains derived from one specimen sequenced in a study of T cell responses to AZD1222 COVID-19 vaccine. Using immunoSEQ multiplex PCR, the repertoire was profiled, and TCRdb retains in-frame clones only, with some absent. The table records fewer than 110,000 clones, 80% to 95% of them present only once. Sequences were derived from peripheral blood, sampled 28 days after the second AZD1222 dose. The receptor source for this set is an adult who received the AZD1222 COVID-19 vaccine.

The rearrangement uses TRBV7-9 and TRBJ2-5, with D possibly being TRBD1 or TRBD2 (6 bases each). Deletions cut 5 bases from V and 1 base from J, with 17 bases between. Germline CDR1 is SEHNR and CDR2 is FQNEAQ (reference sequence). The length of the CDR3 is 16 residues. The CDR3 sequence: CASSQKGGVGQETQYF. The CDR3 DNA reads TGTGCCAGCAGCCAAAAGGGGGGCGTTGGCCAAGAGACCCAGTACTTC. Together with reference TRBV7-9 and TRBJ2-5, the CDR3 gives the full variable domain: DTGVSQNPRHKITKRGQNVTFRCDPISEHNRLYWYRQTLGQGPEFLTYFQNEAQLEKSRLLSDRFSAERPKGSFSTLEIQRTEQGDSAMYLCASSQKGGVGQETQYFGPGTRLLVL.

V is TRBV10-3 and J is TRBJ1-2; D remains unclear. Germline values: CDR1 ENHRY, CDR2 SYGVKD. The CDR3 has 11 amino acids. The V gene lost 0 bases and the J gene lost 6 bases, with 2 bases spanning the gap. The CDR3 DNA is TGTGCCATCAGTGAGTCGAATGGCTACACCTTC. Amino acid sequence: CAISESNGYTF.

The chain has TRBV9 and TRBJ2-1, with 8 bases identical to TRBD2. Looked up from germline, CDR1 is SGDLS and CDR2 is YYNGEE. Trimming took 0 bases from V and 5 from J; bases not matched to a gene: 7. The CDR3 is 16 residues long. The CDR3 protein is CASSVVAGTSDNEQFF. The CDR3 DNA follows: TGTGCCAGCAGCGTAGTAGCGGGGACGAGTGACAATGAGCAGTTCTTC.

The chain recombines TRBV9 with TRBJ1-2, with 7 bases identical to TRBD1. J lost 3 bases, V lost 7 bases, and 6 bases had no gene match. Germline V gene lookup returns CDR1 SGDLS and CDR2 YYNGEE. This CDR3 is built from 13 residues. The CDR3 nucleotides read TGTGCCAGCGGGTGGACAGGTGACTATGGCTACACCTTC. It yields the protein CASGWTGDYGYTF.

The rearrangement links TRBV6-4 to TRBJ1-2, with D perhaps TRBD1 (6 bases). The CDR3 sequence is 14 residues long. The ends were cut back, 5 bases at V and 4 bases at J, with 14 bases in the middle. Looked up from germline, CDR1 is MRHNA and CDR2 is SNTAGT. CDR3 nucleotide sequence: TGTGCCAGCAGTCCGGTGGGGGCCTCCTATGGCTACACCTTC. This encodes CASSPVGASYGYTF.

V is TRBV18 and J is TRBJ1-1; 8 bases fit TRBD1. This CDR3 comprises 15 residues. Germline CDR1 KGHSH, CDR2 LQKENI. After removal of 4 bases from V and 7 bases from J, the junction contained 11 bases not matched to a gene. CDR3 in DNA: TGTGCCAGCTCACAGACCGGGACAGGTACCATTGAAGCTTTCTTT. It codes for CASSQTGTGTIEAFF.

CDR3 residues: CASSSRVLGEEKLFF. The CDR3 bases are TGTGCCAGCAGCAGTAGGGTCCTAGGGGAGGAAAAACTGTTTTTT. V is TRBV11-2 and J is TRBJ1-4, with a weak D call TRBD1 (5 bases). CDR1 is SGHAT and CDR2 is FQNNGV in the germline V gene. Trimming removed 5 bases from V and 8 bases from J, with 18 bases in between. This CDR3 is 15 amino acids long. Supplemented by reference TRBV11-2 and TRBJ1-4, the full variable domain reads EAGVAQSPRYKIIEKRQSVAFWCNPISGHATLYWYQQILGQGPKLLIQFQNNGVVDDSQLPKDRFSAERLKGVDSTLKIQPAKLEDSAVYLCASSSRVLGEEKLFFGSGTQLSVL.

The chain links TRBV6-5 to TRBJ2-1; D gene uncertain. The CDR3 is 12 amino acids. Per germline, CDR1 MNHEY and CDR2 SVGAGI. With 10 bases removed from V and 1 base from J, the gap between germline ends came to 8 bases. The CDR3 region has the DNA TGTGCCACCCGGGTGTCCTACAATGAGCAGTTCTTC. It codes for CATRVSYNEQFF.

V is TRBV6-2 or TRBV6-3 and J is TRBJ1-2; D gene uncertain. V gave up 0 bases and J gave up 4 bases, with 3 bases separating them. CDR1 and CDR2 from the germline V gene are MNHEY and SVGEGT. This CDR3 is built from 12 residues. The CDR3 protein is CASSYSRYGYTF. The CDR3, as DNA: TGTGCCAGCAGTTACTCGCGCTATGGCTACACCTTC.

The rearrangement links TRBV7-2 to TRBJ2-1; D is ambiguous. The CDR3 totals 16 residues. V was pared by 0 bases and J by 7 bases, with 16 bases between. Germline-derived CDR1 and CDR2 are SGHTA and FQGNSA. CDR3 nucleotide sequence: TGTGCCAGCAGCTTAGCCCTCGACTCTATTCGGAATGAGCAGTTCTTC. Its translation: CASSLALDSIRNEQFF.

The rearrangement joins TRBV6-1 to TRBJ1-1; D is perhaps TRBD1 (5 bases). Trimming cost V 0 bases and J 7 bases, with 18 bases left between them. The germline V gene encodes CDR1 MNHNS and CDR2 SASEGT. CDR3 length equals 16 residues. CDR3 sequence reads: CASSEAHFRDLSEAFF. The CDR3 bases are TGTGCCAGCAGTGAAGCTCACTTCCGGGACTTGAGTGAAGCTTTCTTT.

Only one count was recorded for this clone. This chain joins TRBV2 and TRBJ2-5; D unresolved. CDR1 and CDR2 from the germline V gene are SNHLY and FYNNEI. The V end lost 5 bases, the J end lost 5 bases, and 6 bases lay between the germline ends. This CDR3 is built from 11 residues. The CDR3 sequence: CASSNMETQYF. The CDR3 nucleotides read TGTGCCAGCAGTAACATGGAGACCCAGTACTTC.

The gene calls are TRBV7-2 and TRBJ2-2; D uncertain. Germline lookup yields CDR1 SGHTA and CDR2 FQGNSA. The germline V and J ends were trimmed by 3 bases and 6 bases, with 14 bases remaining between them. The CDR3 loop spans 15 amino acids. The CDR3 DNA reads TGTGCCAGCAGCTTCACGGCCCTTGGGGCCGGGGAGCTGTTTTTT. Translated, it gives CASSFTALGAGELFF.

This clone is a singleton in its sample. The rearrangement links TRBV27 to TRBJ1-1; D gene ambiguous. The V and J ends lost 7 bases and 4 bases respectively, with 16 bases between them. Per the germline V gene, CDR1 is MNHEY and CDR2 is SMNVEV (reference sequence). CDR3 length equals 14 residues. The CDR3 DNA is TGTGCCAGCACCGCCAGACTGGCCAGCACTGAAGCTTTCTTT. It translates to CASTARLASTEAFF.

The chain carries TRBV5-6 and TRBJ2-1; 8 bases are shared with TRBD2. CDR3 length equals 13 residues. Germline lookup yields CDR1 SGHDT and CDR2 YYEEEE. J gave up 9 bases and V 5 bases, and 7 bases lay outside the gene matches. As DNA, the CDR3 is TGTGCCAGCAGTTACGGGGGGGCTGGTGAGCAGTTCTTC. Protein sequence: CASSYGGAGEQFF. The entire variable domain, with the rest obtained from reference TRBV5-6 and TRBJ2-1, is as follows: DAGVTQSPTHLIKTRGQQVTLRCSPKSGHDTVSWYQQALGQGPQFIFQYYEEEERQRGNFPDRFSGHQFPNYSSELNVNALLLGDSALYLCASSYGGAGEQFFGPGTRLTVL.

This sequence joins TRBV6-2 or TRBV6-3 and TRBJ2-2; TRBD1 matches at 9 bases. Germline values: CDR1 MNHEY, CDR2 SVGEGT. V shed 6 bases and J 0 bases; nucleotides not matched to a gene: 5. The CDR3 loop spans 16 amino acids. CDR3 DNA: TGTGCCAGCAGCCCTGGGACAGGGCCGAACACCGGGGAGCTGTTTTTT. It yields the protein CASSPGTGPNTGELFF.

This clone was seen once. The J gene is TRBJ2-7, the V gene TRBV3-1 (or the pseudogene TRBV3-2); D possibly matches TRBD1 or TRBD2 (5 bases each). The V gene's germline CDR1 is LGHDT and CDR2 YNNKEL (reference sequence). The CDR3 loop spans 14 amino acids. The V end lost 2 bases, the J end lost 2 bases, and 10 bases lay between the germline ends. The CDR3 protein is CASSQTGTPYEQYF. Here the CDR3 DNA reads TGTGCCAGCAGCCAAACCGGGACCCCCTACGAGCAGTACTTC.

This clone was counted only a few times. This sample also contains other DNA sequences that code for the same CDR3. CDR3 in amino acids: CASSLEGQGRTDTQYF. Written as DNA, the CDR3 is TGCGCCAGCAGCTTGGAGGGACAGGGGCGCACAGATACGCAGTATTTT. The chain combines TRBV5-1 with TRBJ2-3; 10 bases fit TRBD1. The CDR3 consists of 16 residues. V trimming: 0 bases; J trimming: 1 base; junction bases outside the gene matches: 2. From germline, CDR1 is SGHRS and CDR2 YFSETQ.

Only a few counts were recorded for this clone. The chain combines TRBV3-1 (or the pseudogene TRBV3-2) with TRBJ1-2; TRBD1 might be the D (5 bases). Germline values: CDR1 LGHDT, CDR2 YNNKEL (reference sequence). Deletions cut 1 base from V and 8 bases from J, with 14 bases between. This CDR3 contains 14 residues. The CDR3 sequence: CASSQGAGREGYTF. In nucleotides, the CDR3 is TGTGCCAGCAGCCAAGGGGCGGGGCGGGAAGGCTACACCTTC.

The chain couples TRBV11-2 to TRBJ1-6; D not resolved. The germline V gene has CDR1 SGHAT and CDR2 FQNNGV. V lost 3 bases to trimming and J lost 8 bases, with 8 bases between them. The length of the CDR3 is 13 residues. In DNA, the CDR3 is TGTGCCAGCAGCTTCCGACAAGATTCACCCCTCCACTTT. As protein: CASSFRQDSPLHF.

The V call is TRBV4-1, the J call TRBJ1-6; D gene uncertain. The CDR3 has 16 amino acids. The germline V and J ends were trimmed by 0 bases and 4 bases, with 10 bases remaining between them. Germline V gives CDR1 MGHRA, CDR2 YSYEKL. CDR3 DNA: TGCGCCAGCAGCCAAGAATTCAGGCTATATAATTCACCCCTCCACTTT. Amino acid sequence: CASSQEFRLYNSPLHF.

The chain is built from TRBV18 and TRBJ2-2, with a tentative D call TRBD1 (6 bases). Trimming removed 3 bases at V and 3 bases at J, with 14 bases between. Germline V gives CDR1 KGHSH, CDR2 LQKENI. The CDR3 contains 16 residues. DNA for the CDR3: TGTGCCAGCTCACCCCCTGGACAGTTCGACACCGGGGAGCTGTTTTTT. This encodes CASSPPGQFDTGELFF.

V usage is TRBV5-4 and J usage is TRBJ2-2; TRBD2 agrees at 8 bases. Per the germline V gene, CDR1 is SGHNT and CDR2 is YYREEE (reference sequence). The CDR3 runs 17 residues. The trim removed 0 bases at V and 2 bases at J, leaving 6 bases unmatched. The CDR3 DNA reads TGTGCCAGCAGCTTGGGAGGTCGGGAGGGAAACACCGGGGAGCTGTTTTTT. Translating it yields CASSLGGREGNTGELFF.

The V gene is TRBV9, the J gene TRBJ2-7, with 10 bases lining up with TRBD2. Germline loops: CDR1 SGDLS, CDR2 YYNGEE. The CDR3 runs to 19 residues. The J segment lost 2 bases and the V segment lost 2 bases, leaving 16 bases of the junction unmatched. DNA for the CDR3: TGTGCCAGCAGCGTCTTAGGAACTAGCGGGATAGGGCCAACCTACGAGCAGTACTTC. Translating gives CASSVLGTSGIGPTYEQYF.

This clone is a singleton in its sample. The chain is built from TRBV29-1 and TRBJ2-7; weak D call: TRBD1 (6 bases). The CDR3 is made up of 14 amino acids. The V gene's germline CDR1 is SQVTM and CDR2 ANQGSEA. Trimming shortened V by 3 bases and J by 2 bases, and 14 bases separated the two germline ends. The CDR3 loop is CSVDAGAKTYEQYF. The CDR3 DNA reads TGCAGCGTTGATGCAGGGGCGAAAACCTACGAGCAGTACTTC.

This clone was counted a single time. The rearrangement joins TRBV4-1 to TRBJ2-3, with 9 bases aligning to TRBD2. This CDR3 comprises 18 residues. Germline V gives CDR1 MGHRA, CDR2 YSYEKL. The V segment lost 0 bases and the J segment 4 bases; nucleotides outside the gene matches: 11. For the CDR3, the DNA is TGCGCCAGCAGCCAAGACGGCGGGGCGGGGGGGCCCCCAGATACGCAGTATTTT. This gives the protein CASSQDGGAGGPPDTQYF.

This rearrangement joins TRBV28 to TRBJ1-1; D is unresolved. CDR3 size: 16 residues. Trimming left V 6 bases short and J 0 bases short, with 17 bases between. Germline assignment: CDR1 MDHEN and CDR2 SYDVKM. This CDR3 is CASRGHTAPMNTEAFF. The DNA of the CDR3 is TGTGCCAGCAGGGGTCACACAGCACCTATGAACACTGAAGCTTTCTTT.